A selection of T cell receptor beta chains follows, all from one sample in a study of pediatric ulcerative colitis. Data came from immunoSEQ multiplex PCR; TCRdb stores just in-frame clones and leaves some out. The data contain under 30,000 clones, roughly 74% of them singletons. The specimen sequenced was gut tissue. These TCRs come from a boy aged 5-17 years with severe ulcerative colitis. The CDR3 runs from the conserved cysteine through the conserved F or W. The order of the fields is D gene, clone size, J gene, V gene, CDR3 DNA, CDR3 protein. A D gene is named only where the DNA matches it firmly. The size of a clone is reported for some rows only, either as once, few or many, or as a class for expanded clones.

d_gene: TRBD2; abundance: few; j_gene: TRBJ2-1; v_gene: TRBV6-5; CDR3nt: TGTGCCAGCACTCGAAGCGGGAACTCCTACAATGAGCAGTTCTTC; CDR3aa: CASTRSGNSYNEQFF
d_gene: -; abundance: -; j_gene: TRBJ2-7; v_gene: TRBV11-3; CDR3nt: TGTGCCAGCAGCTTATCGACTTACGAGCAGTACTTC; CDR3aa: CASSLSTYEQYF
d_gene: -; abundance: -; j_gene: TRBJ2-5; v_gene: TRBV7-2; CDR3nt: TGTGCCAGCAGCTTAGGGAAAGAGACCCAGTACTTC; CDR3aa: CASSLGKETQYF
d_gene: TRBD2; abundance: -; j_gene: TRBJ2-7; v_gene: TRBV6-4; CDR3nt: TGTGCCAGCAGTGAGACTAGCGGCTCCTACGAGCAGTACTTC; CDR3aa: CASSETSGSYEQYF
d_gene: -; abundance: -; j_gene: TRBJ1-1; v_gene: TRBV7-9; CDR3nt: TGTGCCAGCAGTACAACAGGGATTTCGAACACTGAAGCTTTCTTT; CDR3aa: CASSTTGISNTEAFF
d_gene: -; abundance: -; j_gene: TRBJ1-6; v_gene: TRBV5-1; CDR3nt: TGCGCCAGCAGCCTTGTGGGGGATCGGTATTCACCCCTCCACTTT; CDR3aa: CASSLVGDRYSPLHF
d_gene: -; abundance: -; j_gene: TRBJ2-3; v_gene: TRBV4-1; CDR3nt: TGCGCCAGCAGCCAAGGTGGAGGTACAGATACGCAGTATTTT; CDR3aa: CASSQGGGTDTQYF
d_gene: -; abundance: -; j_gene: TRBJ2-6; v_gene: TRBV6-5; CDR3nt: TGTGCCAGCAGTTACTATCGGACTGGGGCCAACGTCCTGACTTTC; CDR3aa: CASSYYRTGANVLTF
d_gene: -; abundance: -; j_gene: TRBJ2-3; v_gene: TRBV9; CDR3nt: TGTGCCAGCAGCGTCGGGGGAGCAAGCACAGATACGCAGTATTTT; CDR3aa: CASSVGGASTDTQYF
d_gene: -; abundance: few; j_gene: TRBJ2-7; v_gene: TRBV5-6; CDR3nt: TGTGCCAGCAGCCTAGGTAGGTGGGCGGCGGTTACCTACGAGCAGTACTTC; CDR3aa: CASSLGRWAAVTYEQYF
d_gene: -; abundance: -; j_gene: TRBJ2-1; v_gene: TRBV7-3; CDR3nt: TGTGCCAGCAGCTCGGGGTCAGTATTATACAATGAGCAGTTCTTC; CDR3aa: CASSSGSVLYNEQFF
d_gene: TRBD2; abundance: -; j_gene: TRBJ2-1; v_gene: TRBV11-2; CDR3nt: TGTGCCAGCAGCTTAGGGGCTAGCGGGAGGGATGAGCAGTTCTTC; CDR3aa: CASSLGASGRDEQFF
d_gene: -; abundance: -; j_gene: TRBJ2-7; v_gene: TRBV9; CDR3nt: TGTGCCAGCAGCGTCGCTGCTCGCTCCTACGAGCAGTACTTC; CDR3aa: CASSVAARSYEQYF